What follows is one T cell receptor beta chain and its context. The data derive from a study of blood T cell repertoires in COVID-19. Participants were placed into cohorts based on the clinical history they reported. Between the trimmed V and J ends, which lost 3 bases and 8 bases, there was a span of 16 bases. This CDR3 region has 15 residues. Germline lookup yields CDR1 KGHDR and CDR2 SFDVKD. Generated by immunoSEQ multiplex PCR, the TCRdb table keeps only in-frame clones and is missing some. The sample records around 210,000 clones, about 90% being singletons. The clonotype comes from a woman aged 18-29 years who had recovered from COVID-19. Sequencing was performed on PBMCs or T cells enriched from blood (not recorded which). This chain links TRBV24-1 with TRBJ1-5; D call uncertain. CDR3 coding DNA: TGTGCCACCAGTGATGGAGGGTGGGTTTCGGAGCCCCAGCATTTT. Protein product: CATSDGGWVSEPQHF.